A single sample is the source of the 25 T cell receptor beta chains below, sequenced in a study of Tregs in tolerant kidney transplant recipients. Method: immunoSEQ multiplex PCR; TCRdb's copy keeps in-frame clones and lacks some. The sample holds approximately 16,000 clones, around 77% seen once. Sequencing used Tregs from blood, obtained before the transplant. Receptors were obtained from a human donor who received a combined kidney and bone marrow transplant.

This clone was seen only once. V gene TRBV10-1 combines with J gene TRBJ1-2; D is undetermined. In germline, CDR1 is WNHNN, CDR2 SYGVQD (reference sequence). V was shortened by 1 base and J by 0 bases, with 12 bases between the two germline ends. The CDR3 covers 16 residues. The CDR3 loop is CASSELGLIANYGYTF. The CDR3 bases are TGCGCCAGCAGTGAGTTAGGACTGATAGCTAACTATGGCTACACCTTC.

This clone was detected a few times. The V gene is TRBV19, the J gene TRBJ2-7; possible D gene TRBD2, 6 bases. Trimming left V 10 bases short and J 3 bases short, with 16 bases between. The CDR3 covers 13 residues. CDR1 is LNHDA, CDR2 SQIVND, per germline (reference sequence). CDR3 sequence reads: CATRAGQNYEQYF. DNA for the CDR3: TGTGCCACCCGAGCGGGTCAAAACTACGAGCAGTACTTC. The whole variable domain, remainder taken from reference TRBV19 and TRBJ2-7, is DGGITQSPKYLFRKEGQNVTLSCEQNLNHDAMYWYRQDPGQGLRLIYYSQIVNDFQKGDIAEGYSVSREKKESFPLTVTSAQKNPTAFYLCATRAGQNYEQYFGPGTRLTVT.

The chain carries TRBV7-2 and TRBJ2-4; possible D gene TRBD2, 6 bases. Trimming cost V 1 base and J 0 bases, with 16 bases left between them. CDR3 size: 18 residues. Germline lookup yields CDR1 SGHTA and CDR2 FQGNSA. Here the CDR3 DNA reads TGTGCCAGCAGCTTAGTAAGCGCCGTGGGACTAGCCAAAAACATTCAGTACTTC. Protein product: CASSLVSAVGLAKNIQYF.

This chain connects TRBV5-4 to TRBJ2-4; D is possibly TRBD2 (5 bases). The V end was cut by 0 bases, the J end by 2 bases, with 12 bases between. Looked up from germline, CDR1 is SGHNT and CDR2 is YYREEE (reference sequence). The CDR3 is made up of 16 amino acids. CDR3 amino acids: CASSLAPGLSKNIQYF. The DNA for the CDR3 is TGTGCCAGCAGCTTGGCCCCGGGGTTGTCCAAAAACATTCAGTACTTC.

The CDR3 coding sequence is TGTGCCTGGGCCCGGGGACAAGTCACAGATACGCAGTATTTT. Translating gives CAWARGQVTDTQYF. V and J are TRBV30 and TRBJ2-3; a weak D match, TRBD1 (6 bases). Germline V CDR1 and CDR2: GTSNPN, SVGIG (reference sequence). The CDR3 loop spans 14 amino acids. The ends were cut back, 5 bases at V and 2 bases at J, with 14 bases in the middle.

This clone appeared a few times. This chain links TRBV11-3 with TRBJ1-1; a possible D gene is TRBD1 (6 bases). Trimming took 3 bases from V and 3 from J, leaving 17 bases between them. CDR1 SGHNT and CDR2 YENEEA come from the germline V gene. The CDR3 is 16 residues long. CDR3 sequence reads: CASSLDGREGDTEAFF. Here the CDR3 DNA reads TGTGCCAGCAGCTTGGATGGGAGGGAGGGGGACACTGAAGCTTTCTTT.

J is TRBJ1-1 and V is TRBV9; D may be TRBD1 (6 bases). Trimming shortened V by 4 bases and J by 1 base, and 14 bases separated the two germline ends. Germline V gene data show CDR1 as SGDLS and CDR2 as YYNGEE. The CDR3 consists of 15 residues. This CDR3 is CASSPGAWGNTEAFF. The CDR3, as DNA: TGTGCCAGCAGCCCAGGGGCGTGGGGGAACACTGAAGCTTTCTTT.

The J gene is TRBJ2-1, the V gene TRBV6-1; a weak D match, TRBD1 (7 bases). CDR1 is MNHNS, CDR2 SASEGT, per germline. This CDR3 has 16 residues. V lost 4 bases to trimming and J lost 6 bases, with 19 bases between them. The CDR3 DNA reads TGTGCCAGCAGTGGACCAGGGGGGCAGAGAGGCAATGAGCAGTTCTTC. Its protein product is CASSGPGGQRGNEQFF.

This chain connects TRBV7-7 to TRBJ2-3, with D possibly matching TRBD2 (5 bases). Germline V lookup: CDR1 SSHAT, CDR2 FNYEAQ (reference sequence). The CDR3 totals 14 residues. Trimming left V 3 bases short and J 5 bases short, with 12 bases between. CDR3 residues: CASSLDPSGDTQYF. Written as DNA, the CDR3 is TGTGCCAGCAGCTTGGACCCCAGCGGAGATACGCAGTATTTT.

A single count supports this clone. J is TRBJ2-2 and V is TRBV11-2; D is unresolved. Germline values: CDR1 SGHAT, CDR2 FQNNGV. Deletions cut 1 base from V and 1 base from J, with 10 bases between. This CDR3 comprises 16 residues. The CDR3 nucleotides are TGTGCCAGCAGCTTAGGGCGGCGGTTGAACACCGGGGAGCTGTTTTTT. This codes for CASSLGRRLNTGELFF.

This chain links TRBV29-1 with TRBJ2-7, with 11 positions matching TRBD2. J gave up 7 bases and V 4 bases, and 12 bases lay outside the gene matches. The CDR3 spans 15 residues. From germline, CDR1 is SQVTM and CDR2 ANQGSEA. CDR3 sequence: CSVGLGSGRAREQYF. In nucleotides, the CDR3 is TGCAGCGTTGGTTTGGGTAGCGGGAGGGCCAGGGAGCAGTACTTC.

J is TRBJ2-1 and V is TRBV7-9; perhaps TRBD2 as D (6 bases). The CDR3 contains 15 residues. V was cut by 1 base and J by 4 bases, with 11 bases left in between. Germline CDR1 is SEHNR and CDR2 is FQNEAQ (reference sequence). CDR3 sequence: CASSLVAGRYNEQFF. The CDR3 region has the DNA TGTGCCAGCAGCTTAGTTGCGGGAAGGTACAATGAGCAGTTCTTC.

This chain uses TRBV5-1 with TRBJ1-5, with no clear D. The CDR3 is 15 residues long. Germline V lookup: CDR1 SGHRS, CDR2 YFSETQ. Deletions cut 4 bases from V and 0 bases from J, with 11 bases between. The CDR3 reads CASSDPDISNQPQHF. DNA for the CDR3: TGCGCCAGCAGCGACCCAGACATTAGCAATCAGCCCCAGCATTTT.

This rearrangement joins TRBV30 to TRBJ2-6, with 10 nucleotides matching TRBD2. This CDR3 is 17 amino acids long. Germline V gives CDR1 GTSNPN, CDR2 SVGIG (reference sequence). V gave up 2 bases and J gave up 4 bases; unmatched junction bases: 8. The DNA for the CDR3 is TGTGCCTGGAGTTCTCCTAGCGGGAGAGCCGGGGCCAACGTCCTGACTTTC. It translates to CAWSSPSGRAGANVLTF.

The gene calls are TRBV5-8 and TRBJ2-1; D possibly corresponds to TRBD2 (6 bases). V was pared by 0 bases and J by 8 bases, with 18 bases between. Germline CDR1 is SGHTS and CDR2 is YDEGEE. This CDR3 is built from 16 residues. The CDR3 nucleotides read TGTGCCAGCAGCTTGGGGGCCGGCGGGGTGTGGGATGAGCAGTTCTTC. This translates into CASSLGAGGVWDEQFF. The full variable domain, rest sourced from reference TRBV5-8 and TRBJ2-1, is EAGVTQSPTHLIKTRGQQATLRCSPISGHTSVYWYQQALGLGLQFLLWYDEGEERNRGNFPPRFSGRQFPNYSSELNVNALELEDSALYLCASSLGAGGVWDEQFFGPGTRLTVL.

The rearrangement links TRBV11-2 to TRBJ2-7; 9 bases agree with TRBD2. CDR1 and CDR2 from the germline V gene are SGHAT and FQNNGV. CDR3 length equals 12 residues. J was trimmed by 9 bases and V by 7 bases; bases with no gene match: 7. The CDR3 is CASTRERGAQYF. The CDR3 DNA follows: TGTGCCAGCACCCGGGAGCGGGGGGCGCAGTACTTC.

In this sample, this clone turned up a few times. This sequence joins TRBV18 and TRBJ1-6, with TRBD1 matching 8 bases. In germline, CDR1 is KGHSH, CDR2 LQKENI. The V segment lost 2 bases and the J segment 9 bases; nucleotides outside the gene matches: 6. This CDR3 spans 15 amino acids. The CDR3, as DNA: TGTGCCAGCTCACCAGCATGGACAGGGTCTTCACCCCTCCACTTT. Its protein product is CASSPAWTGSSPLHF.

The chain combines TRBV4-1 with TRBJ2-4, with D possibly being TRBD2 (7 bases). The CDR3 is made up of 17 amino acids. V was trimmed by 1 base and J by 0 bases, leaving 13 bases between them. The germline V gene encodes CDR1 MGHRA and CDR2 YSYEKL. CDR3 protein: CASSQAEGGGAKNIQYF. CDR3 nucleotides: TGCGCCAGCAGCCAAGCAGAGGGGGGGGGAGCCAAAAACATTCAGTACTTC.

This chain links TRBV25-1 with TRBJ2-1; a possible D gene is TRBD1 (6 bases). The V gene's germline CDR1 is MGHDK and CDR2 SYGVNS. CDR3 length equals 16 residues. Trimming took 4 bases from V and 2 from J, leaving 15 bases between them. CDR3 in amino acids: CASSGSDRVPYNEQFF. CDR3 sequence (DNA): TGTGCCAGCAGTGGATCGGACAGAGTCCCCTACAATGAGCAGTTCTTC.

In DNA, the CDR3 is TGTGCCAGCAGTGTGGGGCGGGGGCTCTATGGCTACACCTTC. Translating gives CASSVGRGLYGYTF. The V gene is TRBV6-1, the J gene TRBJ1-2, with D possibly TRBD1 on 6 matching bases. Trimming removed 4 bases at V and 4 bases at J, with 13 bases between. Germline assignment: CDR1 MNHNS and CDR2 SASEGT. The CDR3 sequence is 14 residues long.

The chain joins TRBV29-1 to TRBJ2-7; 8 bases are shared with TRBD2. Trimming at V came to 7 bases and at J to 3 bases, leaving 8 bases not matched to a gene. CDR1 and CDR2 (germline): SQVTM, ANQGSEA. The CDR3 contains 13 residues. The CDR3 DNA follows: TGCAGCGCCGACGGCGGGGGGCGCTACGAGCAGTACTTC. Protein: CSADGGGRYEQYF.

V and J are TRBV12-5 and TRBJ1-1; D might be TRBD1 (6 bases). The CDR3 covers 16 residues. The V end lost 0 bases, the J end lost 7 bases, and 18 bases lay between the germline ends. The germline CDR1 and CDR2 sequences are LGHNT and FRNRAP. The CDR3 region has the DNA TGTGCTAGTGGTTTGGTACTGGGGGCGAAACGACTTGAAGCTTTCTTT. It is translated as CASGLVLGAKRLEAFF.

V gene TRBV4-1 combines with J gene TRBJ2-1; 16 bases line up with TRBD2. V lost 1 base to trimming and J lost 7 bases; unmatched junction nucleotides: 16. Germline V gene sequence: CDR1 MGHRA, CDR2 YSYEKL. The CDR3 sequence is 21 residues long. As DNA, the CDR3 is TGCGCCAGCAGCCAAGCGCTTGCCGGGACTAGCGGGGGGGCCTTACAGAATGAGCAGTTCTTC. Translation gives CASSQALAGTSGGALQNEQFF.

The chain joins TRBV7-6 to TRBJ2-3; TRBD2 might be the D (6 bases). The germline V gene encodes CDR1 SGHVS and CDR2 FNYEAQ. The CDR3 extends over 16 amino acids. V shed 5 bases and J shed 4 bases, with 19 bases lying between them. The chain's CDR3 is CASSAAGRGRADTQYF. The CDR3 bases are TGTGCCAGCAGCGCGGCGGGACGAGGGCGGGCAGATACGCAGTATTTT.

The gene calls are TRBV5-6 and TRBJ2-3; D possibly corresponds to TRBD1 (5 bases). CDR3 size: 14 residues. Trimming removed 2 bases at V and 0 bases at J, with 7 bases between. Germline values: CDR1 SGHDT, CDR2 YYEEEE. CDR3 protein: CASSLDSSTDTQYF. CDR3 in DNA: TGTGCCAGCAGCTTAGACAGTAGCACAGATACGCAGTATTTT.